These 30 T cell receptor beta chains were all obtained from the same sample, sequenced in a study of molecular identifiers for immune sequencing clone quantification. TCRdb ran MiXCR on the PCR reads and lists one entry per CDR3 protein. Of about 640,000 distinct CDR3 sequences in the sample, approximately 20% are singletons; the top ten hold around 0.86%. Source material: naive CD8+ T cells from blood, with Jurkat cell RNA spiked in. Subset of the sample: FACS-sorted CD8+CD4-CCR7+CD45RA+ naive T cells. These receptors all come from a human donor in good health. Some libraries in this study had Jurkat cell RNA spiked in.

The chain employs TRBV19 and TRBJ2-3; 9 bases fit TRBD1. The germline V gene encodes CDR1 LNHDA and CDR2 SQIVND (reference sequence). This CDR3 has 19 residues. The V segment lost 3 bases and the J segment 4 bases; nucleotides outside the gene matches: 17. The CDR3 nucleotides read TGTGCCAGTAGTATTGACCTGAACGGGGACAGGGTTCATCCAGATACGCAGTATTTT. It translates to CASSIDLNGDRVHPDTQYF.

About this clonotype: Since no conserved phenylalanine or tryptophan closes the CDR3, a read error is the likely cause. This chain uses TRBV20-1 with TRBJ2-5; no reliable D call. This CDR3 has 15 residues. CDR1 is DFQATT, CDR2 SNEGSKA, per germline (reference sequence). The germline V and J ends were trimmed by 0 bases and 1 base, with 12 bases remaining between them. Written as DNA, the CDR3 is TGCAGTGCTAGAGATATCGGAAACCCCCAAGAGACCCAGTACCTC. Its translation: CSARDIGNPQETQYL.

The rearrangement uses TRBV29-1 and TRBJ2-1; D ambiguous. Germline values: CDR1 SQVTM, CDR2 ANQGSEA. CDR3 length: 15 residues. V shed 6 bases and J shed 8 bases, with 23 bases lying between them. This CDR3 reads CSVLPGPLTWDEQFF. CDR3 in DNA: TGCAGCGTCCTCCCGGGCCCTTTAACCTGGGATGAGCAGTTCTTC.

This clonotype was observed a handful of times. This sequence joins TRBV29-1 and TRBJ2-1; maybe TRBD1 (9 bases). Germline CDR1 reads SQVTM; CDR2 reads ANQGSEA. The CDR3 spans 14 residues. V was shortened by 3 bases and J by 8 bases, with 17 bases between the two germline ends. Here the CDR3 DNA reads TGCAGCGTTGAGGGGACAGGGACTAGATATGAGCAGTTCTTC. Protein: CSVEGTGTRYEQFF.

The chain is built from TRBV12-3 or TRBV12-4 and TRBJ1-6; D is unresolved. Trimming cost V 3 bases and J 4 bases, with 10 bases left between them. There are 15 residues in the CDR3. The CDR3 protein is CASSFGPDYNSPLHF. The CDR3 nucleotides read TGTGCCAGCAGTTTTGGGCCAGATTATAATTCACCCCTCCACTTT.

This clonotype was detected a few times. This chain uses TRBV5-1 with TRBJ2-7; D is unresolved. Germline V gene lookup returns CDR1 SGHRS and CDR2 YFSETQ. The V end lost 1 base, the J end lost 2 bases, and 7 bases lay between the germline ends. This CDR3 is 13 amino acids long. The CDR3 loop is CASSLHDPYEQYF. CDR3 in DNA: TGCGCCAGCAGCTTGCATGATCCCTACGAGCAGTACTTC. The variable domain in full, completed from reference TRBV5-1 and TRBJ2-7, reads KAGVTQTPRYLIKTRGQQVTLSCSPISGHRSVSWYQQTPGQGLQFLFEYFSETQRNKGNFPGRFSGRQFSNSRSEMNVSTLELGDSALYLCASSLHDPYEQYFGPGTRLTVT.

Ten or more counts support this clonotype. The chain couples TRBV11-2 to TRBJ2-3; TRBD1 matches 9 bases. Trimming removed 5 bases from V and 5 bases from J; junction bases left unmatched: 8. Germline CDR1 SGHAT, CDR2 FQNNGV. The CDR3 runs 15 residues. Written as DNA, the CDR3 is TGTGCCAGCAGCCTGGCGGGACAGGGCGGAGATACGCAGTATTTT. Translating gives CASSLAGQGGDTQYF.

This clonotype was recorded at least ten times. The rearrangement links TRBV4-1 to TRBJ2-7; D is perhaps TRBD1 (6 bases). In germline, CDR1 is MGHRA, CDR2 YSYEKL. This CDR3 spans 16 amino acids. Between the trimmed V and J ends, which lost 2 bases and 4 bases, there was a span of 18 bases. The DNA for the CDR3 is TGCGCCAGCAGCCAACAGGGGATGGGACAAAGGTACGAGCAGTACTTC. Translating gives CASSQQGMGQRYEQYF.

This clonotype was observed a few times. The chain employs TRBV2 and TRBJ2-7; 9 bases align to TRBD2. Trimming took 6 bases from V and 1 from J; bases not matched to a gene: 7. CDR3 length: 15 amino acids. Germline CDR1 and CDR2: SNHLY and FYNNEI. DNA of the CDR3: TGTGCCAGCAGACCGACTAGCGGCGAATCCTACGAGCAGTACTTC. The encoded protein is CASRPTSGESYEQYF.

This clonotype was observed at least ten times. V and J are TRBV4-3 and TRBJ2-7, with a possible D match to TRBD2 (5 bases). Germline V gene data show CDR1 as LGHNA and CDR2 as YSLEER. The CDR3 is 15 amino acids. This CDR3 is CAFPGYYISSYEQYF. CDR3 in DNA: TGCGCTTTCCCGGGATATTATATCAGCTCCTACGAGCAGTACTTC.

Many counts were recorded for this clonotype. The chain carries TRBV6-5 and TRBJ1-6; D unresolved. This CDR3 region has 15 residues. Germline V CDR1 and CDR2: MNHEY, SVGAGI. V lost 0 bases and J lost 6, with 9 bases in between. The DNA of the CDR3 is TGTGCCAGCAGTTACTCTTCGTATCCTAATTCACCCCTCCACTTT. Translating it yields CASSYSSYPNSPLHF.

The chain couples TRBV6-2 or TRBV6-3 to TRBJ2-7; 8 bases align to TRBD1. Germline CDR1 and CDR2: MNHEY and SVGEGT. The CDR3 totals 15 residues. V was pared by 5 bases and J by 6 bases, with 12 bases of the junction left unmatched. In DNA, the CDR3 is TGTGCCAGCAGTGACGGGGACAGGAGCATCGGCGAGCAGTACTTC. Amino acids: CASSDGDRSIGEQYF.

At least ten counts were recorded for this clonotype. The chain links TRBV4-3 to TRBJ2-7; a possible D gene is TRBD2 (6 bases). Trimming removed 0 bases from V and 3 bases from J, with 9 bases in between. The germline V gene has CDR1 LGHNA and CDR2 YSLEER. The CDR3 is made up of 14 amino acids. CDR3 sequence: CASSQEEGSYEQYF. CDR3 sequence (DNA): TGCGCCAGCAGCCAAGAGGAGGGCAGCTACGAGCAGTACTTC.

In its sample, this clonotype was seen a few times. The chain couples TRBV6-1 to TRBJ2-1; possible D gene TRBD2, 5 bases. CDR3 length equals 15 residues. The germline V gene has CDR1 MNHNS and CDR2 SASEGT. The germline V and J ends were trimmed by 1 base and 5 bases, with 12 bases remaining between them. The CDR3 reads CASSEGLAIHNEQFF. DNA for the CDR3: TGTGCCAGCAGTGAAGGGCTAGCCATCCACAATGAGCAGTTCTTC.

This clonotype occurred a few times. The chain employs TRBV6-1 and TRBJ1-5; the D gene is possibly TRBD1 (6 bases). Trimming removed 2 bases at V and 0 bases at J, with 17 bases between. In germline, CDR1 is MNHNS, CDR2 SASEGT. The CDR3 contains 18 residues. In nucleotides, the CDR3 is TGTGCCAGCAGTGAAAAGGACAGAATCACGTATAGCAATCAGCCCCAGCATTTT. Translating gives CASSEKDRITYSNQPQHF.

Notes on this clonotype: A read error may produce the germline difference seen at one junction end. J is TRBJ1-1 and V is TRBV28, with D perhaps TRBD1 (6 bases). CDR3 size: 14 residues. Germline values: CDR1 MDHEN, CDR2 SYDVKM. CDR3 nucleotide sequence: TGTGTCAGCACCCAAAATACAGGGATCCCTGAAGCTTTCTTT. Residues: CVSTQNTGIPEAFF. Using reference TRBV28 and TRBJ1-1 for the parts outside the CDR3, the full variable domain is DVKVTQSSRYLVKRTGEKVFLECVQDMDHENMFWYRQDPGLGLRLIYFSYDVKMKEKGDIPEGYSVSREKKERFSLILESASTNQTSMYLCVSTQNTGIPEAFFGQGTRLTVV.

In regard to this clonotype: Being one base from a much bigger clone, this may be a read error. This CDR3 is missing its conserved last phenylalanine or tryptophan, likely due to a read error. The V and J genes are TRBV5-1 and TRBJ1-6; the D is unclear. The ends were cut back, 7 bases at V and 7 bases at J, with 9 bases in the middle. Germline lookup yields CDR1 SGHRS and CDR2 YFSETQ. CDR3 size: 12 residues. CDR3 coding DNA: TGCGCCAGCGAGCCCCTGAATTCACCCCTCCACTCT. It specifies CASEPLNSPLHS.

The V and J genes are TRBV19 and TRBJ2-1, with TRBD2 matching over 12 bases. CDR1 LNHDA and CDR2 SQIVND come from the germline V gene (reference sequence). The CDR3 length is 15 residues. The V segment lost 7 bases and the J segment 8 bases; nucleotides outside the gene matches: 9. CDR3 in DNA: TGTGCCAGTACCTGGTCTAGCGGGGGGGCCCATGAGCAGTTCTTC. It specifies CASTWSSGGAHEQFF.

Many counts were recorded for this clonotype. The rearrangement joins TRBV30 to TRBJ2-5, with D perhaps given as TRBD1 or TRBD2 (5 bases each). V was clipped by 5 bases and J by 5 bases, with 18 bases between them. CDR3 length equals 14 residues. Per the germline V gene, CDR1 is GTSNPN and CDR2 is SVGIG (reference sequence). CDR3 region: CAWFPGRERETQYF. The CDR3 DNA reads TGTGCCTGGTTTCCCGGCAGGGAGAGGGAGACCCAGTACTTC.

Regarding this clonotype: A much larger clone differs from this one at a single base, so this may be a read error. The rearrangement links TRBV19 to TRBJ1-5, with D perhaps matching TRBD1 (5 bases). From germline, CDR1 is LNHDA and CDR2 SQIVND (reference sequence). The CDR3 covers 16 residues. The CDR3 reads CAGSIPPPDSYQPQHF. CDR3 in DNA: TGTGCCGGTAGTATCCCCCCACCTGACAGCTATCAGCCCCAGCATTTT.

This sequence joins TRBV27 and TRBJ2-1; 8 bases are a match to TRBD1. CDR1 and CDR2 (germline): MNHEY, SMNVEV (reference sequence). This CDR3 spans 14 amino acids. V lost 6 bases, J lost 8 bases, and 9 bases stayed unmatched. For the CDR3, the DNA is TGTGCCAGCAGACCGGGACAGGCTCCCGATGAGCAGTTCTTC. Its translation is CASRPGQAPDEQFF.

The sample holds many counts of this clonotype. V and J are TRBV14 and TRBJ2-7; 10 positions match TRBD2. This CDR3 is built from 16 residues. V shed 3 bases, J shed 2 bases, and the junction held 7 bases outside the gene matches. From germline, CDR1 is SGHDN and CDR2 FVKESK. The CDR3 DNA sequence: TGTGCCAGCAGCCAGAACCCCGGGACTAGCGCCTACGAGCAGTACTTC. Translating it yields CASSQNPGTSAYEQYF.

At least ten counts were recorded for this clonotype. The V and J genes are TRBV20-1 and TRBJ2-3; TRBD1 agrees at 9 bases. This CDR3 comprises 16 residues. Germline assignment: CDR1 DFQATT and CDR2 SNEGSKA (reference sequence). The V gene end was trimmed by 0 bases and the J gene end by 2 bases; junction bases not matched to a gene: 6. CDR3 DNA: TGCAGTGCTAGAGAGGGACAGGGCCTAAACACAGATACGCAGTATTTT. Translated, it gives CSAREGQGLNTDTQYF.

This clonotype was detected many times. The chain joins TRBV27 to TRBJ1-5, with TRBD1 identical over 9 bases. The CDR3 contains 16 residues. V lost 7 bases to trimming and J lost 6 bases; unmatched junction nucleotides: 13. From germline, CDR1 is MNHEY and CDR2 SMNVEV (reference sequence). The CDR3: CASKDRGELTGQPQHF. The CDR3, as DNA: TGTGCCAGCAAGGACAGGGGTGAACTTACCGGTCAGCCCCAGCATTTT.

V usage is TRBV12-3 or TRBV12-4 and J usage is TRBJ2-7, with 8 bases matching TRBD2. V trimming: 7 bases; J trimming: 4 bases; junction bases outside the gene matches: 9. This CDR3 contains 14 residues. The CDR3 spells CASNNLGGAYEQYF. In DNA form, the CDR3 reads TGTGCCAGCAACAACCTCGGGGGGGCGTACGAGCAGTACTTC.

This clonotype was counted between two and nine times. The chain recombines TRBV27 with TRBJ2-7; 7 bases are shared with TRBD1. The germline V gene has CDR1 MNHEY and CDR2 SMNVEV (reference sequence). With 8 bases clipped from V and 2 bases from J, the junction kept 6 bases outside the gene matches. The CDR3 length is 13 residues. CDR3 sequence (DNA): TGTGCCAGCTCCAGGGGGTACCCCTACGAGCAGTACTTC. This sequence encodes CASSRGYPYEQYF.

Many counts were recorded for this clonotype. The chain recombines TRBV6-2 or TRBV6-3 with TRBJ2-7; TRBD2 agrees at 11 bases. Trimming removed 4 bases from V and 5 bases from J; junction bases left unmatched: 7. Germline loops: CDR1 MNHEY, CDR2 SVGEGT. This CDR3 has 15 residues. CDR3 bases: TGTGCCAGCAGTTCTACACTAGCGGGAGCCGACGAGCAGTACTTC. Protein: CASSSTLAGADEQYF.

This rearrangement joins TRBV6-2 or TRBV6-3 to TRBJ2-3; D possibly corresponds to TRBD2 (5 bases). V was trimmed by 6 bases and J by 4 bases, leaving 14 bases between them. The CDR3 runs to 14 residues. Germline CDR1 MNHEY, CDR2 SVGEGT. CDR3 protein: CASRSLALADTQYF. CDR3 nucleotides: TGTGCCAGCAGATCCCTAGCTCTGGCAGATACGCAGTATTTT.

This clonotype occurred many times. The CDR3 loop reads CASIHTGVFGTYEQYF. The DNA of the CDR3 is TGTGCCAGCATCCACACGGGCGTATTCGGAACCTACGAGCAGTACTTC. The chain joins TRBV6-2 or TRBV6-3 to TRBJ2-7; D unresolved. This CDR3 spans 16 amino acids. The V end was cut by 7 bases, the J end by 2 bases, with 21 bases between. Germline V lookup: CDR1 MNHEY, CDR2 SVGEGT.

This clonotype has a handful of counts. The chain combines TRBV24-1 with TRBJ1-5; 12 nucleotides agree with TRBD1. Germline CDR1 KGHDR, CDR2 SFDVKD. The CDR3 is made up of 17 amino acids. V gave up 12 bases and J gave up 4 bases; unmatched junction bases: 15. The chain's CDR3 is CASDPGQGAWSNQPQHF. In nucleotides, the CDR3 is TGTGCCTCCGACCCGGGACAGGGGGCATGGTCAAATCAGCCCCAGCATTTT.